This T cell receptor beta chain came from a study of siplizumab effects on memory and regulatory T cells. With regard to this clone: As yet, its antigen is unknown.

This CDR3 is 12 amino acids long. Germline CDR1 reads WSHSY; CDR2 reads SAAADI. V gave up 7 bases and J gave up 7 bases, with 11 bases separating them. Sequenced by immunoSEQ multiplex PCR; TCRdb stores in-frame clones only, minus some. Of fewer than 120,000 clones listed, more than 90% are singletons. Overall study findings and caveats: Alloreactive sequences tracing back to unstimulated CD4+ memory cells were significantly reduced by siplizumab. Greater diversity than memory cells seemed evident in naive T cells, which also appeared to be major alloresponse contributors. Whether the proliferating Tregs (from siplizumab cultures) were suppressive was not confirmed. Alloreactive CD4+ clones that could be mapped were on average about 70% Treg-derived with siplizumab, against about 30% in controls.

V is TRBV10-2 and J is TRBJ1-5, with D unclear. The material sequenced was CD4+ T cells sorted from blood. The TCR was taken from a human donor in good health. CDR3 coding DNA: TGCGCCAGCACACCAGGAGGGCAGCCCCAGCATTTT. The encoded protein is CASTPGGQPQHF.